Listed below are T cell receptor beta chains from one sample, sequenced in a study of cytomegalovirus exposure and HLA in healthy donors. The assay was immunoSEQ multiplex PCR, and TCRdb's table has in-frame clones only and misses some. The table lists approximately 170,000 clones, 81% of them singletons, with about 1.5% in the top ten. Specimen: PBMCs. The receptors shown here come from a man between 50 and 59 years old in good health and CMV-seropositive. CDR3s leave out the opening cysteine and the closing phenylalanine or tryptophan. The order of the fields is V gene, J gene, clone size, CDR3 protein. Part of the rows lack a size; the others show once, few, many or a class for expanded clones.

>TRBV14|TRBJ1-6|-
ASSSTGWDSPLH
>TRBV5-1|TRBJ1-2|-
ASSGAGLTYGYT
>TRBV7-2|TRBJ2-7|-
ASSSPGGEQY
>TRBV11-2|TRBJ1-1|once
ASSFGQGNLAEAF
>TRBV30|TRBJ1-2|-
AWRGTGGPTENGYT
>TRBV30|TRBJ1-1|-
AWSHEPGRNTEAF
>TRBV30|TRBJ1-4|-
AWSATSEVLF
>TRBV28|TRBJ1-5|-
ASSFSSYQPQH
>TRBV7-9|TRBJ1-1|-
ASSFPLRDTEAF
>TRBV6-5|TRBJ2-2|-
ASSFERGTGELF
>TRBV4-1|TRBJ1-2|few
ASSQGQGTIGYT
>TRBV6-5|TRBJ1-4|once
ASRTGTEHEKLF
>TRBV5-4|TRBJ2-3|-
ASSPERRATDTQY
>TRBV5-1|TRBJ2-1|-
ASSLGTGALYNEQF
>TRBV6-1|TRBJ1-5|once
ASRGQSNQPQH
>TRBV7-8|TRBJ1-3|few
ASSILGTGKNTIY
>TRBV6-5|TRBJ1-2|-
ASSYRTGGGGGYT
>TRBV19|TRBJ2-1|-
ASSRLAGYHEQF
>TRBV7-2|TRBJ2-3|few
ASGLAGTDTQY
>TRBV5-1|TRBJ2-7|-
ASSLGVAEPYEQY
>TRBV2|TRBJ1-2|-
ASSESPKGKPGYGYT
>TRBV28|TRBJ2-5|-
ASTAGRGQETQY
>TRBV6-5|TRBJ1-6|-
ASSYSGQGRSPLH
>TRBV11-2|TRBJ2-3|-
ASRGGLLTDTQY
>TRBV29-1|TRBJ2-5|-
SVTASSAETQY
>TRBV7-2|TRBJ2-3|-
ASSLGGAADTQY
>TRBV6-6|TRBJ2-5|-
ASRGRVGGGAKTQY
>TRBV18|TRBJ1-1|-
ASSPPPGDTEAF
>TRBV4-2|TRBJ2-2|-
ASSQVGQGRSGELF
>TRBV18|TRBJ2-5|-
ASSGRRALQETQY
>TRBV4-2|TRBJ2-3|-
ASSRDRKTPDTQY
>TRBV28|TRBJ1-2|once
ASSLGGQESFYGYT
>TRBV28|TRBJ1-1|-
ASSLDGEMNTEAF
>TRBV9|TRBJ2-2|-
ASSVEKLAGKTGELF
>TRBV7-9|TRBJ2-7|-
ASSFLNTYEQY
>TRBV6-5|TRBJ2-7|few
ASSRDRGYEQY
>TRBV7-9|TRBJ1-2|-
ASSLQGADGYT
>TRBV6-4|TRBJ2-1|-
ASSIAGNSYNEQF
>TRBV9|TRBJ2-7|once
ASSVATGGYEQY
>TRBV30|TRBJ1-1|-
AWSFYREPNTEAF